This T cell receptor beta chain was found in a study of breast tumors, draining lymph nodes, adjacent tissues. Study findings and constraints: The data were judged consistent with most tumor T cells coming from lymph node and expanding in tumor.

Using its own MiXCR run on the multiplex PCR reads, TCRdb lists one record per CDR3 protein. Here the sample spans about 14,000 distinct CDR3 sequences, 55% to 60% being singletons. By sample fraction, this clonotype is medium-sized. Antigen unknown. The receptor comes from a female donor with breast cancer. Some clones in this sample may be carry-over from other donors' samples. The sequenced sample consisted of tumor-adjacent breast tissue.

The CDR3 region is CASLSPGQQETQYF. CDR3 DNA: TGCGCCAGCCTTTCCCCAGGGCAACAAGAGACCCAGTACTTC. This chain links TRBV10-2 with TRBJ2-5, with D possibly being TRBD1 (5 bases). Trimming shortened V by 8 bases and J by 2 bases, and 15 bases separated the two germline ends. The V gene's germline CDR1 is WSHSY and CDR2 SAAADI. The CDR3 runs 14 residues.